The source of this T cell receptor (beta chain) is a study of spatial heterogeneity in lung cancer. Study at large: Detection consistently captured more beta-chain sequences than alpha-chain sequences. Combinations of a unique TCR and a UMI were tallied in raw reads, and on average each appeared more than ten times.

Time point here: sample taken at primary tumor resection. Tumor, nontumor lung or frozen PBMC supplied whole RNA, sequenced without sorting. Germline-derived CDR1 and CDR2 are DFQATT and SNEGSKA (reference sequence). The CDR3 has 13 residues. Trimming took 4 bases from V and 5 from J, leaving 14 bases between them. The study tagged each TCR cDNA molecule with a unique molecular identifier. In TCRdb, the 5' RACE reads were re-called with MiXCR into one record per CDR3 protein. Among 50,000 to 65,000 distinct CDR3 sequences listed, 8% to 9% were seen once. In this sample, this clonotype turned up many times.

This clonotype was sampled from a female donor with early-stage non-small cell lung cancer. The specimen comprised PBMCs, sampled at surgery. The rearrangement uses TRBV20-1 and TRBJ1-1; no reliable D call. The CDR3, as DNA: TGCAGTGCTAAGCGGGGATTGGGGACTGAAGCTTTCTTT. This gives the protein CSAKRGLGTEAFF.